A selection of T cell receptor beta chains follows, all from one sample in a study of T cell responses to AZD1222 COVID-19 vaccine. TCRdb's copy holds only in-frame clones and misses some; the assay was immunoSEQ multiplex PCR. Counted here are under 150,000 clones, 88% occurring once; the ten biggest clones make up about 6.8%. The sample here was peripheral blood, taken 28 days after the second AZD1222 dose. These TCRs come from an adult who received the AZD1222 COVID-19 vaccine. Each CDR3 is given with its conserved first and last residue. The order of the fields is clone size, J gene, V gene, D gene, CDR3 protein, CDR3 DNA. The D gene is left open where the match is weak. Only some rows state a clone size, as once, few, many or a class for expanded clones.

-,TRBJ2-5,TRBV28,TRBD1,CATQWGQARRETQYF,TGTGCCACCCAGTGGGGACAGGCCCGCCGGGAGACCCAGTACTTC
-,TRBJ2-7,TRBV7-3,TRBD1,CASSVGTGNYEQYF,TGTGCCAGCAGCGTAGGGACAGGGAACTACGAGCAGTACTTC
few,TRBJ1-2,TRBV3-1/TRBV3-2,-,CASSLGVGGYTF,TGTGCCAGCAGCCTAGGGGTAGGGGGCTACACCTTC
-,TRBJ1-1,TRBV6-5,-,CASSYSDTANTEAFF,TGTGCCAGCAGTTACTCGGATACAGCCAACACTGAAGCTTTCTTT
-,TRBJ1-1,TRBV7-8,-,CASSLVGRSQVEAFF,TGTGCCAGCAGCTTAGTGGGCAGGAGTCAGGTTGAAGCTTTCTTT
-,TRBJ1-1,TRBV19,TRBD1,CASSETGGAFNAEAFF,TGTGCCAGTAGTGAAACAGGGGGCGCGTTTAACGCTGAAGCTTTCTTT
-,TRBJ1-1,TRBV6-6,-,CASTSTPVNTEAFF,TGTGCCAGCACCTCCACCCCGGTGAACACTGAAGCTTTCTTT
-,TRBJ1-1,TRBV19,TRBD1,CASSKGQGRTEAFF,TGTGCCAGTAGTAAAGGACAGGGGCGGACTGAAGCTTTCTTT
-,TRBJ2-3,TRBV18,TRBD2,CASSGLAGGSTDTQYF,TGTGCCAGCTCGGGACTAGCGGGGGGCAGCACAGATACGCAGTATTTT
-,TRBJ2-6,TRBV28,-,CASRSQGAGANVLTF,TGTGCCAGCAGATCTCAGGGTGCTGGGGCCAACGTCCTGACTTTC
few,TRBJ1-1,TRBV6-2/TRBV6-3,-,CASSEGPYTEAFF,TGTGCCAGCAGTGAGGGCCCGTACACTGAAGCTTTCTTT
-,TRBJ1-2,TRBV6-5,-,CASNVNWGYGYTF,TGTGCCAGCAACGTAAACTGGGGGTATGGCTACACCTTC
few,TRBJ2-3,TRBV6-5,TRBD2,CASRGTSVHTDTQYF,TGTGCCAGCAGGGGGACTAGCGTTCACACAGATACGCAGTATTTT
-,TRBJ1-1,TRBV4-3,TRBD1,CASSPGGTEAFF,TGCGCCAGCAGCCCAGGGGGGACTGAAGCTTTCTTT
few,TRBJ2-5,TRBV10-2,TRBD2,CASSESGGGQETQYF,TGCGCCAGCAGTGAGTCGGGGGGGGGCCAAGAGACCCAGTACTTC
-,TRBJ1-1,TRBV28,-,CASSGPLNTEAFF,TGTGCCAGCAGTGGGCCGTTGAACACTGAAGCTTTCTTT
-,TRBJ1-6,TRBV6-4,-,CASSDSGRTLHF,TGTGCCAGCAGTGACTCGGGTCGTACCCTCCACTTT
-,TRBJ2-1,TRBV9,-,CASSVDVRGGEQFF,TGTGCCAGCAGCGTAGATGTAAGAGGCGGTGAGCAGTTCTTC
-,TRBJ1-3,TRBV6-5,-,CASARFSGNTIYF,TGTGCCAGCGCTCGGTTCTCTGGAAACACCATATATTTT
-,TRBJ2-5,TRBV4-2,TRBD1,CASSHPDRDETQYF,TGTGCCAGCAGCCATCCCGACAGGGATGAGACCCAGTACTTC
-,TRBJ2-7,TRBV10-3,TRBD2,CAIRQQPGLADTYEQYF,TGTGCCATCAGACAACAACCGGGACTAGCGGATACCTACGAGCAGTACTTC
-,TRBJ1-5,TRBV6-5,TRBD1,CASGTVNQPQHF,TGTGCCAGCGGGACAGTCAATCAGCCCCAGCATTTT
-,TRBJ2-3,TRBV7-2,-,CASSLRGLITDTQYF,TGTGCCAGCAGCTTGCGGGGCCTTATCACAGATACGCAGTATTTT
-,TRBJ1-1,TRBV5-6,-,CASSLGTPDTEAFF,TGTGCCAGCAGCCTGGGGACACCTGACACTGAAGCTTTCTTT
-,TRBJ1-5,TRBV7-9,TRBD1,CASSHGTDSNQPQHF,TGTGCCAGCAGCCATGGGACAGATAGCAATCAGCCCCAGCATTTT
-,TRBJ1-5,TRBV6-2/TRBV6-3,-,CASSFRHLSNQPQHF,TGTGCCAGCAGTTTCCGACATCTTAGCAATCAGCCCCAGCATTTT
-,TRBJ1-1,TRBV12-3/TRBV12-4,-,CASKVSGATEAFF,TGTGCCAGCAAGGTCTCAGGGGCCACTGAAGCTTTCTTT
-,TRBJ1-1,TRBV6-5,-,CASSATGWDTEAFF,TGTGCCAGCAGCGCCACAGGGTGGGACACTGAAGCTTTCTTT
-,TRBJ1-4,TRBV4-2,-,CASSQDTDRTGLLFF,TGTGCCAGCAGCCAAGACACCGATCGAACAGGCCTTCTGTTTTTT
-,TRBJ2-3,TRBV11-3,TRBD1,CASSQGQGRTDTQYF,TGTGCCAGCAGCCAAGGACAGGGAAGGACAGATACGCAGTATTTT
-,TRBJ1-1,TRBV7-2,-,CASSLDLGGSTEAFF,TGTGCCAGCAGCTTAGACCTGGGGGGTAGCACTGAAGCTTTCTTT
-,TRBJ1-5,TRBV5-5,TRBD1,CASSSTGGNQPQHF,TGTGCCAGCAGCTCCACAGGGGGCAATCAGCCCCAGCATTTT
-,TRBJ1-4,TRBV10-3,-,CAISESGTSEKLFF,TGTGCCATCAGTGAGTCCGGAACTAGTGAAAAACTGTTTTTT
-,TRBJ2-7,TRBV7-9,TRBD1,CASSSKTGDVYEQYF,TGTGCCAGCAGCTCAAAGACAGGGGACGTCTACGAGCAGTACTTC
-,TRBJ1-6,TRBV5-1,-,CASSLSENSPLHF,TGCGCCAGCAGCCTATCGGAAAATTCACCCCTCCACTTT
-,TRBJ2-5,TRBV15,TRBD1,CATSRGKGTGEETQYF,TGTGCCACCAGCAGAGGGAAAGGGACAGGGGAAGAGACCCAGTACTTC
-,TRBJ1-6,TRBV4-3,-,CASSQTSLTNSPLHF,TGCGCCAGCAGCCAAACCAGCCTCACGAATTCACCCCTCCACTTT
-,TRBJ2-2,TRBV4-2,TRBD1,CASSQAGQGPGELFF,TGTGCCAGCAGCCAAGCGGGACAGGGACCCGGGGAGCTGTTTTTT
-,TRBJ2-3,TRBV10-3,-,CAIGIAVADTQYF,TGTGCCATTGGCATAGCGGTCGCAGATACGCAGTATTTT
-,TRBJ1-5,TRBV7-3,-,CASSPFTGLNQPQHF,TGTGCCAGCAGCCCTTTTACAGGGCTCAATCAGCCCCAGCATTTT
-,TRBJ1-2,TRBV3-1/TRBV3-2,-,CASSQEGTAGRYGYTF,TGTGCCAGCAGCCAAGAAGGTACAGCGGGACGATATGGCTACACCTTC
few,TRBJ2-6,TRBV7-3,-,CASSLQLNSGANVLTF,TGTGCCAGCAGCTTACAGCTGAACTCTGGGGCCAACGTCCTGACTTTC
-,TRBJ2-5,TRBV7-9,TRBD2,CASSKLAGGPSGETQYF,TGTGCCAGCAGCAAACTAGCGGGGGGGCCCAGCGGGGAGACCCAGTACTTC
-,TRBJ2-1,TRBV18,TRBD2,CASSLRTSDEQFF,TGTGCCAGCTCACTGAGGACTAGCGATGAGCAGTTCTTC
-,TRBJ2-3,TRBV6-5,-,CASSHGGRGGDTQYF,TGTGCCAGCAGTCACGGAGGCAGGGGGGGAGATACGCAGTATTTT
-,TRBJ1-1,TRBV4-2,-,CASSQEGLRAEAFF,TGTGCCAGCAGCCAAGAGGGGTTGAGGGCTGAAGCTTTCTTT